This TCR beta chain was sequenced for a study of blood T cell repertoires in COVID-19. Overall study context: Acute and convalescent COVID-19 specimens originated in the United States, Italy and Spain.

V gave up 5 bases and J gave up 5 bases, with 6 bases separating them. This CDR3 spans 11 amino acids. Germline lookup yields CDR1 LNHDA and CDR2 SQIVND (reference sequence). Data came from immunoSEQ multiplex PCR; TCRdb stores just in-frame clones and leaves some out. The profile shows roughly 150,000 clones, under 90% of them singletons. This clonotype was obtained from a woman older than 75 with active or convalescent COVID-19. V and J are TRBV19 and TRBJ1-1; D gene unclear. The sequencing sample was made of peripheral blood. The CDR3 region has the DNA TGTGCCAGTAGTGCGGGTACTGAAGCTTTCTTT. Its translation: CASSAGTEAFF.